This TCR beta chain is from a study of blood T cell repertoires in COVID-19. Study as a whole: COVID-19 samples collected from the United States, Italy and Spain covered acute and convalescent phases.

This CDR3 comprises 16 residues. The ends lost 3 bases at V and 0 bases at J; junction bases unmatched: 4. The germline CDR1 and CDR2 sequences are KGHSH and LQKENI. Profiled with immunoSEQ multiplex PCR; TCRdb holds only in-frame clones, not every one. The table has approximately 350,000 clones, approximately 82% seen once. Sequencing was done on a sample of peripheral blood. The chain carries TRBV18 and TRBJ2-1; 8 bases match TRBD2. The origin of this receptor is a young man with active or convalescent COVID-19. In nucleotides, the CDR3 is TGTGCCAGCTCACCGTCGGGAGGGAGCTCCTACAATGAGCAGTTCTTC. As protein: CASSPSGGSSYNEQFF.